These 13 T cell receptor beta chains originate from one sample sequenced in a study of blood T cell repertoires in COVID-19. Method: immunoSEQ multiplex PCR; TCRdb's copy keeps in-frame clones and lacks some. Among fewer than 200,000 clones listed, 81% were seen once. The sequenced sample was peripheral blood. Receptors originate from a woman aged 80 or over with COVID-19, enrolled during active disease.

V gene TRBV7-2 combines with J gene TRBJ2-2; 9 bases are shared with TRBD1. Trimming cost V 4 bases and J 6 bases; bases outside gene matches: 6. There are 15 residues in the CDR3. CDR1 SGHTA and CDR2 FQGNSA come from the germline V gene. The CDR3 loop reads CASSSWTGEAGELFF. CDR3 coding DNA: TGTGCCAGCAGCTCCTGGACAGGGGAGGCCGGGGAGCTGTTTTTT.

This chain links TRBV9 with TRBJ2-3, with 14 bases aligning to TRBD2. The CDR3 contains 16 residues. The germline CDR1 and CDR2 sequences are SGDLS and YYNGEE. Trimming at V came to 0 bases and at J to 5 bases, leaving 2 bases not matched to a gene. The CDR3 reads CASSVGTSGRLDTQYF. In DNA, the CDR3 is TGTGCCAGCAGCGTAGGGACTAGCGGGAGGTTAGATACGCAGTATTTT. The full variable domain, its missing parts supplied by reference TRBV9 and TRBJ2-3, is DSGVTQTPKHLITATGQRVTLRCSPRSGDLSVYWYQQSLDQGLQFLIQYYNGEERAKGNILERFSAQQFPDLHSELNLSSLELGDSALYFCASSVGTSGRLDTQYFGPGTRLTVL.

The V and J genes are TRBV6-6 and TRBJ2-7; 7 bases agree with TRBD1. The CDR3 contains 14 residues. V lost 6 bases, J lost 5 bases, and 10 bases stayed unmatched. Looked up from germline, CDR1 is MNHNY and CDR2 is SVGAGI (reference sequence). The CDR3 DNA reads as TGTGCCAGCAGCCGCGACAGGGAAGGCCACGAGCAGTACTTC. It translates to CASSRDREGHEQYF.

The chain uses TRBV7-3 and TRBJ2-2; 9 nucleotides match TRBD2. Germline trimming cut 5 bases from V and 6 bases from J; bases unmatched to any gene: 4. Germline V lookup: CDR1 SGHTA, CDR2 FQGTGA. The CDR3 sequence is 14 residues long. This chain's CDR3 is CASSLGLAPGELFF. In DNA form, the CDR3 reads TGTGCCAGCAGCCTGGGACTAGCCCCCGGGGAGCTGTTTTTT.

The sample holds a few counts of this clone. This chain uses TRBV19 with TRBJ1-1, with 8 nucleotides matching TRBD1. Trimming at V came to 4 bases and at J to 0 bases, leaving 1 base not matched to a gene. CDR3 length: 14 residues. Germline V gene lookup returns CDR1 LNHDA and CDR2 SQIVND (reference sequence). CDR3 sequence: CASSKTGVNTEAFF. CDR3 nucleotides: TGTGCCAGTAGTAAGACAGGGGTGAACACTGAAGCTTTCTTT.

The genes are TRBV12-3 or TRBV12-4 and TRBJ2-1, with a weak D call TRBD1 (6 bases). V dropped 6 bases and J dropped 4 bases, with 10 bases sitting between them. This CDR3 region has 13 residues. The chain's CDR3 is CASSLTGYNEQFF. The CDR3 region has the DNA TGTGCCAGCAGCCTTACAGGGTACAATGAGCAGTTCTTC.

This clone was counted once. J is TRBJ2-5 and V is TRBV18; the match to TRBD2 covers 13 bases. J gave up 5 bases and V 3 bases, and 12 bases lay outside the gene matches. Germline lookup yields CDR1 KGHSH and CDR2 LQKENI. This CDR3 comprises 18 residues. This chain's CDR3 is CASSPLGLAGAERETQYF. CDR3 bases: TGTGCCAGCTCACCCCTCGGACTAGCGGGGGCGGAAAGGGAGACCCAGTACTTC.

Details on this clone: The junction does not match germline at one end; this may be a read error. Other DNA sequences in the same sample also yield this CDR3. This chain connects TRBV4-3 to TRBJ1-2; 11 bases are shared with TRBD1. The V gene's germline CDR1 is LGHNA and CDR2 YSLEER. The CDR3 loop spans 17 amino acids. The DNA for the CDR3 is TGCGCCAGCAGCCAAGCTGGGACAGGGGGGTCTTCCTATGGCTATACCTTC. Translation gives CASSQAGTGGSSYGYTF.

The chain recombines TRBV5-1 with TRBJ1-2, with 8 bases that match TRBD1. The trim removed 1 base at V and 5 bases at J, leaving 10 bases unmatched. CDR3 length equals 16 residues. Germline CDR1 and CDR2: SGHRS and YFSETQ. The CDR3 spells CASSLTIQGAGYGYTF. DNA of the CDR3: TGCGCCAGCAGCTTGACAATCCAGGGGGCAGGATATGGCTACACCTTC. Full variable domain (outside the CDR3, taken from reference TRBV5-1 and TRBJ1-2): KAGVTQTPRYLIKTRGQQVTLSCSPISGHRSVSWYQQTPGQGLQFLFEYFSETQRNKGNFPGRFSGRQFSNSRSEMNVSTLELGDSALYLCASSLTIQGAGYGYTFGSGTRLTVV.

This clone was picked up one time. The chain is built from TRBV7-6 and TRBJ2-2; 10 bases agree with TRBD1. The ends lost 1 base at V and 7 bases at J; junction bases unmatched: 6. The germline CDR1 and CDR2 sequences are SGHVS and FNYEAQ. CDR3 length equals 16 residues. CDR3 sequence (DNA): TGTGCCAGCAGCTTAGAACGGACAGGGGGTTTCGGGGAGCTGTTTTTT. It encodes CASSLERTGGFGELFF.

This chain links TRBV6-5 with TRBJ2-5; tentative D call: TRBD1 (5 bases). V dropped 6 bases and J dropped 5 bases, with 19 bases sitting between them. The germline V gene has CDR1 MNHEY and CDR2 SVGAGI. The CDR3 contains 15 residues. CDR3: CASSLSRAAGETQYF. CDR3 nucleotides: TGTGCCAGCAGCCTGTCCCGGGCCGCAGGGGAGACCCAGTACTTC.

This rearrangement joins TRBV2 to TRBJ2-3; D may be TRBD2 (6 bases). V was trimmed by 1 base and J by 3 bases, leaving 23 bases between them. This CDR3 is 19 amino acids long. The V gene's germline CDR1 is SNHLY and CDR2 FYNNEI. CDR3 sequence: CASSEGDLFAGTGTDTQYF. The CDR3 DNA follows: TGTGCCAGCAGTGAAGGGGATCTGTTTGCGGGGACGGGGACAGATACGCAGTATTTT.

J is TRBJ2-1 and V is TRBV27, with 9 bases that match TRBD2. CDR3 size: 15 residues. The trim removed 7 bases at V and 2 bases at J, leaving 6 bases unmatched. Germline V gene data show CDR1 as MNHEY and CDR2 as SMNVEV (reference sequence). The CDR3 DNA follows: TGTGCCAGCACTGGTGGCGGGAGGGCCTACAATGAGCAGTTCTTC. Residues: CASTGGGRAYNEQFF.